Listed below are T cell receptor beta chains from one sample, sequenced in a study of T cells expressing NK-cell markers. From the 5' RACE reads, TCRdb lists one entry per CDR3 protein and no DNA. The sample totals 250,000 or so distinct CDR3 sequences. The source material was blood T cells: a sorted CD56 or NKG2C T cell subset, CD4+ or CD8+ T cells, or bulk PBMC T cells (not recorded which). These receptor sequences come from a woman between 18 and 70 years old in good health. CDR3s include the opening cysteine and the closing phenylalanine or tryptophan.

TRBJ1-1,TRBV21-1,CASSPRGVKKSSVMNTEAFF
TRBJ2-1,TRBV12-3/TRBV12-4,CASRELAGVVEQFF
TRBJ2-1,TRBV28,CASRGHGFYNEQFF
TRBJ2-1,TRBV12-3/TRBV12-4,CASSKGQGAYEQFF
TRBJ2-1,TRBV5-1,CASSLVPSGGTNYNEQFF
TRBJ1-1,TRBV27,CASSRLGGGRGAFF
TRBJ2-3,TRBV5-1,CASSSDYTQYF
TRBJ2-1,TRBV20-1,CSASDRGFNEQFF
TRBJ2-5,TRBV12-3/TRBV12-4,CASSIAGGGETQYF
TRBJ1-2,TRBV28,CASSLVLTGLGGYTF
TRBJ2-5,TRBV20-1,CSARPYQETQYF
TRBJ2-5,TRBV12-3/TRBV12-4,CASSSLANQETQYF
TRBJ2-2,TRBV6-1,CATNRGGSAGGGELFF
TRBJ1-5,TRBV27,CASSLTPDRAYQPQHF
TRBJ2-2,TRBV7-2,CASTYEPENTGELFF
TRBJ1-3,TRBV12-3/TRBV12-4,CASSWTGKENTIYF
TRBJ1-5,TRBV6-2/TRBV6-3,CASRPGQGFNQPQHF
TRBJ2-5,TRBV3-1,CASSQDRPGRGETQYF
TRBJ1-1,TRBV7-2,CASSLGGGQNTEAFF
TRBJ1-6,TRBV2,CASMADRLNSPLHF
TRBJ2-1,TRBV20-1,CSARDPAGGFDNEQFF
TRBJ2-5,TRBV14,CASSHNSETQYF
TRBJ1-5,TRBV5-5,CASSLRGFVDQPQHF
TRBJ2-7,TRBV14,CASSRPLPPYEQYF
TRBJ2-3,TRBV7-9,CASGVPPTDTQYF
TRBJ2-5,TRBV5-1,CASTGRGYQETQYF
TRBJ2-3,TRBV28,CASPKQGVPGGTDTQYF
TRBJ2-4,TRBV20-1,CSVKGQLAKNIQYF
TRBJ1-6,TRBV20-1,CSAPGGGLHSPLHF